These 23 T cell receptor beta chains came from one sample sequenced in a study of low-dose radiotherapy and immunotherapy resistance in tumors. Gene-specific TRAV and TRBV primers were used for first-strand cDNA, covering alpha and beta chains. Using a constant-region primer together with a V-primer adapter, TCRs were subjected to roughly 18 PCR cycles of amplification. TCRdb recomputed calls from the reads with MiXCR, one row per CDR3 protein. This sample has 60,000 to 75,000 distinct CDR3 sequences, with about a quarter found just once. This sample's time point: before trial treatment. The source material was PBMCs, sampled before treatment. The receptors stem from a male donor with rectosigmoid adenocarcinoma.

Ten or more counts support this clonotype. The V call is TRBV29-1, the J call TRBJ2-4, with D possibly being TRBD1 (6 bases). This CDR3 comprises 13 residues. Trimming removed 6 bases at V and 1 base at J, with 10 bases between. Germline values: CDR1 SQVTM, CDR2 ANQGSEA. The CDR3 protein is CSVPGAAKNIQYF. The CDR3 DNA follows: TGCAGCGTACCAGGGGCGGCCAAAAACATTCAGTACTTC.

CDR3 loop: CASSSRGGGSSDTQYF. The CDR3 DNA follows: TGCGCCAGCAGCTCCCGTGGCGGGGGATCCTCAGATACGCAGTATTTT. The chain is built from TRBV5-1 and TRBJ2-3, with 7 nucleotides matching TRBD2. Germline V lookup: CDR1 SGHRS, CDR2 YFSETQ. V shed 3 bases and J 4 bases; nucleotides not matched to a gene: 11. This CDR3 contains 16 residues.

Many counts were recorded for this clonotype. This chain links TRBV5-1 with TRBJ1-1; D gene ambiguous. Germline V lookup: CDR1 SGHRS, CDR2 YFSETQ. The length of the CDR3 is 18 residues. V lost 3 bases and J lost 4, with 25 bases in between. The CDR3, as DNA: TGCGCCAGCAGCTCGTCTGGGAGTGTGGGTATATCCGGCACTGAAGCTTTCTTT. This translates into CASSSSGSVGISGTEAFF.

This clonotype has at least ten counts. The chain is built from TRBV13 and TRBJ2-1; 14 nucleotides match TRBD2. Germline V CDR1 and CDR2: PRHDT, FYEKMQ (reference sequence). CDR3 length: 16 amino acids. V trimming: 6 bases; J trimming: 7 bases; junction bases outside the gene matches: 8. CDR3 nucleotides: TGTGCCAGCAGGGCCCGGACTAGCGGGGGGACAAATGAGCAGTTCTTC. This codes for CASRARTSGGTNEQFF.

In this sample, this clonotype turned up many times. The V and J genes are TRBV10-1 and TRBJ2-2, with 10 bases fitting TRBD2. The CDR3 extends over 12 amino acids. The germline V gene has CDR1 WNHNN and CDR2 SYGVQD (reference sequence). The CDR3 protein is CTSGANTGELFF. The CDR3 DNA sequence: TGCACTAGCGGGGCGAACACCGGGGAGCTGTTTTTT.

To note about this clonotype: A read error is the likely source, as a far larger clone sits one nucleotide away. This chain connects TRBV7-9 to TRBJ1-5; possibly TRBD1 for D (5 bases). Germline CDR1 SEHNR, CDR2 FQNEAQ (reference sequence). This CDR3 has 14 amino acids. Trimming removed 4 bases at V and 5 bases at J, with 12 bases between. The CDR3 here is CASSCGTLDQPQHF. The CDR3 nucleotides are TGTGCCAGCAGCTGCGGGACCTTGGATCAGCCCCAGCATTTT.

Points on this clonotype: This likely came from a read error, as a far larger clone is one base away. The chain uses TRBV10-1 and TRBJ2-7; D is possibly TRBD1 (6 bases). Germline CDR1 is WNHNN and CDR2 is SYGVQD (reference sequence). Trimming shortened V by 9 bases and J by 7 bases, and 19 bases separated the two germline ends. The length of the CDR3 is 13 residues. CDR3 DNA sequence: TGCGCCAGGGGGGCACTTAGGGGCAATGAGCAGTACTTC. This sequence encodes CARGALRGNEQYF.

This clonotype was seen repeatedly, ten times or more. The J gene is TRBJ1-2, the V gene TRBV7-9; a weak D match, TRBD1 (5 bases). The CDR3 is 15 amino acids. V lost 5 bases, J lost 5 bases, and 18 bases lay in between. Germline V gene lookup returns CDR1 SEHNR and CDR2 FQNEAQ (reference sequence). The CDR3 DNA sequence: TGTGCCAGCAGCACCCACAGGCCGGGGGTTTATGGCTACACCTTC. As protein: CASSTHRPGVYGYTF.

This clonotype came up many times. V usage is TRBV12-3 or TRBV12-4 and J usage is TRBJ1-5; tentatively, D is TRBD1 (6 bases). The CDR3 sequence is 14 residues long. Trimming shortened V by 2 bases and J by 5 bases, and 10 bases separated the two germline ends. This CDR3 is CASSLTGPHQPQHF. Here the CDR3 DNA reads TGTGCCAGCAGTTTAACAGGGCCCCATCAGCCCCAGCATTTT.

The chain recombines TRBV5-1 with TRBJ2-7; D is unresolved. V gave up 6 bases and J gave up 0 bases, with 13 bases separating them. The CDR3 runs to 14 residues. Per germline, CDR1 SGHRS and CDR2 YFSETQ. The CDR3 region is CASTTQPGSYEQYF. The DNA of the CDR3 is TGCGCCAGCACCACCCAGCCCGGCTCCTACGAGCAGTACTTC. Together with reference TRBV5-1 and TRBJ2-7, the CDR3 gives the full variable domain: KAGVTQTPRYLIKTRGQQVTLSCSPISGHRSVSWYQQTPGQGLQFLFEYFSETQRNKGNFPGRFSGRQFSNSRSEMNVSTLELGDSALYLCASTTQPGSYEQYFGPGTRLTVT.

This clonotype was found once. A far larger clone differs by one base, so this is likely a read error. This chain uses TRBV7-9 with TRBJ2-7, with 7 bases identical to TRBD2. Trimming took 8 bases from V and 3 from J; bases not matched to a gene: 16. The length of the CDR3 is 16 residues. Germline loops: CDR1 SEHNR, CDR2 FQNEAQ (reference sequence). The CDR3: CASCSAGSSGLYEQYF. DNA for the CDR3: TGTGCCAGCTGCTCAGCGGGCAGTAGCGGGCTCTACGAGCAGTACTTC.

The rearrangement links TRBV9 to TRBJ2-1, with 7 bases identical to TRBD2. Germline CDR1 SGDLS, CDR2 YYNGEE. The V segment lost 0 bases and the J segment 9 bases; nucleotides outside the gene matches: 6. This CDR3 comprises 14 residues. The CDR3 sequence is CASSVETSISEQFF. CDR3 bases: TGTGCCAGCAGCGTAGAGACTAGCATCAGTGAGCAGTTCTTC. Full variable domain (outside the CDR3, taken from reference TRBV9 and TRBJ2-1): DSGVTQTPKHLITATGQRVTLRCSPRSGDLSVYWYQQSLDQGLQFLIQYYNGEERAKGNILERFSAQQFPDLHSELNLSSLELGDSALYFCASSVETSISEQFFGPGTRLTVL.

This clonotype was seen ten or more times. The rearrangement uses TRBV27 and TRBJ1-2; TRBD1 matches 7 bases. The germline CDR1 and CDR2 sequences are MNHEY and SMNVEV (reference sequence). The length of the CDR3 is 17 residues. J was trimmed by 2 bases and V by 6 bases; bases with no gene match: 15. Here the CDR3 reads CASRAPLGDSLNYGYTF. CDR3 bases: TGTGCCAGCAGGGCCCCGCTGGGGGACAGCCTGAACTATGGCTACACCTTC.

At least ten counts were recorded for this clonotype. The CDR3 here is CATSDPGNQETQYF. CDR3 nucleotide sequence: TGTGCCACCAGTGACCCCGGCAATCAAGAGACCCAGTACTTC. The rearrangement joins TRBV24-1 to TRBJ2-5; D is uncertain. The CDR3 runs 14 residues. Germline CDR1 reads KGHDR; CDR2 reads SFDVKD. V lost 4 bases and J lost 2, with 10 bases in between.

This clonotype was seen a handful of times. CDR3 sequence reads: CASSNPGGGTEAFF. The CDR3 region has the DNA TGTGCCAGCAGCAACCCCGGGGGAGGCACTGAAGCTTTCTTT. The rearrangement joins TRBV28 to TRBJ1-1; D perhaps matches TRBD1 (5 bases). Between the trimmed V and J ends, which lost 6 bases and 4 bases, there was a span of 15 bases. This CDR3 contains 14 residues. The germline CDR1 and CDR2 sequences are MDHEN and SYDVKM.

This clonotype was detected a few times. The chain has TRBV12-3 or TRBV12-4 and TRBJ2-5; the D gene could be TRBD1 or TRBD2 (5 bases each). There are 13 residues in the CDR3. The V and J ends lost 6 bases and 3 bases respectively, with 11 bases between them. DNA for the CDR3: TGTGCCAGCAGCAGGGACCGCAAAGAGACCCAGTACTTC. It yields the protein CASSRDRKETQYF.

Within the sample, this clonotype is medium-sized. The chain carries TRBV28 and TRBJ1-1; perhaps TRBD1 as D (6 bases). V lost 5 bases and J lost 4, with 20 bases in between. CDR1 is MDHEN, CDR2 SYDVKM, per germline. The CDR3 loop spans 16 amino acids. Written as DNA, the CDR3 is TGTGCCAGCAGTCACAAACGGACAGTCAAGGGCACTGAAGCTTTCTTT. Translated: CASSHKRTVKGTEAFF.

At least ten counts were recorded for this clonotype. This sequence joins TRBV5-1 and TRBJ2-7; a possible D gene is TRBD2 (6 bases). The CDR3 extends over 11 amino acids. Germline assignment: CDR1 SGHRS and CDR2 YFSETQ. CDR3 region: CASLGAGRDRV. The CDR3 DNA reads as TGCGCCAGCCTTGGGGCAGGGCGGGATAGAGTC.

The chain carries TRBV20-1 and TRBJ2-2; possibly TRBD1 for D (6 bases). The germline CDR1 and CDR2 sequences are DFQATT and SNEGSKA (reference sequence). V dropped 0 bases and J dropped 7 bases, with 15 bases sitting between them. The CDR3 contains 15 residues. The CDR3, as DNA: TGCAGTGCTAGAGATTTCGGACAGTTCAACGGGGAGCTGTTTTTT. This sequence encodes CSARDFGQFNGELFF.

The chain uses TRBV6-2 or TRBV6-3 and TRBJ2-1; TRBD2 matches 7 bases. Germline V gene data show CDR1 as MNHEY and CDR2 as SVGEGT. The CDR3 is made up of 14 amino acids. Losses at the gene ends were 6 bases for V and 4 bases for J; bases not matched to a gene: 6. The CDR3 region is CASRGGGRYNEQFF. CDR3 DNA: TGTGCCAGCAGGGGAGGCGGGAGATACAATGAGCAGTTCTTC.

This clonotype has only one observation. This is likely an artifact of a read error, given a far larger clone one base away. J is TRBJ2-5 and V is TRBV7-2; D unclear. Germline assignment: CDR1 SGHTA and CDR2 FQGNSA. This CDR3 region has 15 residues. The CDR3 is CASSLQDRVGESQYF. Written as DNA, the CDR3 is TGTGCCAGCAGCCTTCAAGACCGTGTAGGAGAGTCCCAGTACTTC. The complete variable domain, with remaining parts taken from reference TRBV7-2 and TRBJ2-5, reads GAGVSQSPSNKVTEKGKDVELRCDPISGHTALYWYRQSLGQGLEFLIYFQGNSAPDKSGLPSDRFSAERTGGSVSTLTIQRTQQEDSAVYLCASSLQDRVGESQYFGPGTRLLVL.

This clonotype was detected ten times or more. The CDR3 nucleotides are TGCGCCAGCAGCCAAGATGCCAGGGGCAATTCACCCCTCCACTTT. The encoded protein is CASSQDARGNSPLHF. V is TRBV4-3 and J is TRBJ1-6, with D tentatively TRBD1 (6 bases). The CDR3 runs to 15 residues. The V and J ends lost 0 bases and 7 bases respectively, with 10 bases between them. CDR1 is LGHNA, CDR2 YSLEER, per germline.

This clonotype was seen many times. The chain links TRBV27 to TRBJ1-5; 9 bases align to TRBD1. J lost 1 base, V lost 5 bases, and 6 bases had no gene match. Germline V lookup: CDR1 MNHEY, CDR2 SMNVEV (reference sequence). The length of the CDR3 is 16 residues. CDR3 sequence: CASSPRQGGSNQPQHF. CDR3 in DNA: TGTGCCAGCAGTCCTCGACAGGGGGGAAGCAATCAGCCCCAGCATTTT.